This TCR beta chain appears in the sequencing data of a study of blood T cell repertoires in COVID-19. Study overall: Specimens from acute and convalescent COVID-19 originated in the United States, Italy and Spain. Sources were T cells, B-cell-depleted T cells, or PBMCs; the material itself was cDNA or gDNA.

In the original processing: Reference gene primer amplification yielded estimated nucleated cell counts. Profiled with immunoSEQ multiplex PCR; TCRdb holds only in-frame clones, not every one. V, J and clone size are taken as reported in that table, and D and trimming were inferred from the DNA itself. The data contain approximately 270,000 clones, 89% of them singletons. The material sequenced was peripheral blood. The TCR was taken from a man in his forties or fifties with acute or convalescent COVID-19.

The CDR3 reads CASSPGANYGYTF. The CDR3 nucleotides read TGTGCCAGCAGCCCAGGGGCTAACTATGGCTACACCTTC. This chain uses TRBV14 with TRBJ1-2, with D possibly matching TRBD1 (6 bases). Trimming removed 4 bases at V and 0 bases at J, with 6 bases between. The CDR3 totals 13 residues. Germline CDR1 is SGHDN and CDR2 is FVKESK. The complete variable domain, with remaining parts taken from reference TRBV14 and TRBJ1-2, reads EAGVTQFPSHSVIEKGQTVTLRCDPISGHDNLYWYRRVMGKEIKFLLHFVKESKQDESGMPNNRFLAERTGGTYSTLKVQPAELEDSGVYFCASSPGANYGYTFGSGTRLTVV.